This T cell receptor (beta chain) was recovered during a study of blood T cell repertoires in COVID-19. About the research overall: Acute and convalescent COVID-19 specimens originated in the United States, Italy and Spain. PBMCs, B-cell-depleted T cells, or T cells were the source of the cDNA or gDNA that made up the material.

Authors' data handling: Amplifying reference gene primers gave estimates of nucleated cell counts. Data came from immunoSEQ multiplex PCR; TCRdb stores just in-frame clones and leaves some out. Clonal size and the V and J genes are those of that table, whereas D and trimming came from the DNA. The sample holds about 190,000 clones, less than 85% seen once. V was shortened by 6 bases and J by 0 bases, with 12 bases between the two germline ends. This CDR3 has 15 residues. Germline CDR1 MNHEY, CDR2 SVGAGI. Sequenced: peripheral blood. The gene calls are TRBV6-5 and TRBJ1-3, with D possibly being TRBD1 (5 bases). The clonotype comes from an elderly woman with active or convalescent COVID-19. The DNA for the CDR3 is TGTGCCAGCAGCAGCGGGGGAAGCTCTGGAAACACCATATATTTT. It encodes CASSSGGSSGNTIYF.